The clone carrying this TCR beta chain has only a few counts. Its antigen is not identified. Assay used: immunoSEQ multiplex PCR; TCRdb lists only in-frame clones, some missing. The sample holds 2 million or so clones, over 85% seen once. This specimen comes from a study of shared clonotypes between healthy human individuals. The study's findings and limits: Sharing across a handful of donors was seen in 4.5% to 5.5% of naive CD4 clonotypes. Represented diversity, genetic and exposure-history alike, was limited by few donors. Across subsets, estimated richness was generally greater for naive than for memory populations.

Sequencing was done on a sample of naive CD4+ T cells sorted from blood. This sample's subset: CD45RA+ positively selected. The receptor's source is a man aged 18 to 30 in good health.

The CDR3 region has the DNA TGCGCCAGCAGCTTCGATGAACTAGGGACCCAGTACTTC. This sequence encodes CASSFDELGTQYF. This chain connects TRBV5-1 to TRBJ2-5; possibly TRBD2 for D (5 bases). CDR3 length equals 13 residues. Germline lookup yields CDR1 SGHRS and CDR2 YFSETQ. The V end was cut by 2 bases, the J end by 7 bases, with 12 bases between.